This is a list of T cell receptor beta chains from one sample in a study of blood T cell repertoires in COVID-19. The table came from immunoSEQ multiplex PCR; TCRdb's copy has only in-frame clones and leaves some out. The sample holds 90,000 to 120,000 clones; roughly 83% are singletons and the top ten take roughly 4.6%. The specimen was peripheral blood. These receptors were collected from a human donor in a cohort sampled during active COVID-19. CDR3s include the opening cysteine and the closing phenylalanine or tryptophan. D genes are given only for firm matches. Part of the rows lack a size; the others show once, few, many or a class for expanded clones.

D gene: TRBD1
V gene: TRBV5-8
J gene: TRBJ2-7
clone size: .
CDR3 length: 15
CDR3 DNA: TGTGCCAGCAGCTTGAAAGGGGGCTCCGGGTACGAGCAGTACTTC
CDR3 protein: CASSLKGGSGYEQYF

D gene: .
V gene: TRBV3-1/TRBV3-2
J gene: TRBJ2-2
clone size: .
CDR3 length: 15
CDR3 DNA: TGTGCCAGCCGGGAGAGCGGTCCCGGCGGCGGGGAGCTGTTTTTT
CDR3 protein: CASRESGPGGGELFF

D gene: TRBD2
V gene: TRBV3-1/TRBV3-2
J gene: TRBJ2-5
clone size: .
CDR3 length: 16
CDR3 DNA: TGTGCCAGCAGCCAAGATCCTAGCGGGAGGAAAGAGACCCAGTACTTC
CDR3 protein: CASSQDPSGRKETQYF

D gene: .
V gene: TRBV19
J gene: TRBJ1-2
clone size: .
CDR3 length: 12
CDR3 DNA: TGTGCCAGTAGTTGGCAGGGGAATGGCTACACCTTC
CDR3 protein: CASSWQGNGYTF

D gene: .
V gene: TRBV21-1
J gene: TRBJ1-1
clone size: .
CDR3 length: 15
CDR3 DNA: TGTGCCAGCAGCACGGGTCCTCATATGAACACTGAAGCTTTCTTT
CDR3 protein: CASSTGPHMNTEAFF

D gene: TRBD2
V gene: TRBV5-1
J gene: TRBJ2-5
clone size: .
CDR3 length: 15
CDR3 DNA: TGCGCCAGCAGCTGGGGAAGCGGGGAGGGCGGGACCCAGTACTTC
CDR3 protein: CASSWGSGEGGTQYF

D gene: .
V gene: TRBV7-7
J gene: TRBJ2-5
clone size: .
CDR3 length: 14
CDR3 DNA: TGTGCCAGCAGCTCGAAGGGGCAGCAAGAGACCCAGTACTTC
CDR3 protein: CASSSKGQQETQYF

D gene: .
V gene: TRBV24-1
J gene: TRBJ2-3
clone size: .
CDR3 length: 15
CDR3 DNA: TGTGCCACCAGTTACAGCGGAGAAATCACAGATACGCAGTATTTT
CDR3 protein: CATSYSGEITDTQYF

D gene: .
V gene: TRBV7-9
J gene: TRBJ1-6
clone size: .
CDR3 length: 13
CDR3 DNA: TGTGCCAGCAGCCCGGGTGATAATTCACCCCTCCACTTT
CDR3 protein: CASSPGDNSPLHF

D gene: .
V gene: TRBV5-6
J gene: TRBJ2-7
clone size: .
CDR3 length: 13
CDR3 DNA: TGTGCCAGCAGCTTGGACTTACCCTACGAGCAGTACTTC
CDR3 protein: CASSLDLPYEQYF

D gene: .
V gene: TRBV11-2
J gene: TRBJ1-3
clone size: .
CDR3 length: 16
CDR3 DNA: TGTGCCAGCAGCTTAGACTACAGGGACTATAGAAACACCATATATTTT
CDR3 protein: CASSLDYRDYRNTIYF

D gene: .
V gene: TRBV19
J gene: TRBJ1-5
clone size: few
CDR3 length: 14
CDR3 DNA: TGTGCCAGTAGTATTCTCGGGGATACTCAGCCCCAGCATTTT
CDR3 protein: CASSILGDTQPQHF

D gene: TRBD1
V gene: TRBV6-5
J gene: TRBJ1-2
clone size: .
CDR3 length: 15
CDR3 DNA: TGTGCCAGCAGTTATGCCCCAGGGGGGCAATATGGCTACACCTTC
CDR3 protein: CASSYAPGGQYGYTF

D gene: .
V gene: TRBV7-3
J gene: TRBJ2-1
clone size: .
CDR3 length: 17
CDR3 DNA: TGTGCCAGCAGCTTAAATCCAGGATTGGGGCCCTACAATGAGCAGTTCTTC
CDR3 protein: CASSLNPGLGPYNEQFF

D gene: .
V gene: TRBV7-8
J gene: TRBJ1-1
clone size: .
CDR3 length: 13
CDR3 DNA: TGTGCCAGCAGGGACAGCCTGAACACTGAAGCTTTCTTT
CDR3 protein: CASRDSLNTEAFF

D gene: .
V gene: TRBV7-9
J gene: TRBJ1-5
clone size: few
CDR3 length: 15
CDR3 DNA: TGTGCCAGCAGCCCCAATACAGGGCCCAATCAGCCCCAGCATTTT
CDR3 protein: CASSPNTGPNQPQHF

D gene: .
V gene: TRBV7-8
J gene: TRBJ2-3
clone size: .
CDR3 length: 15
CDR3 DNA: TGTGCCAGCAACCCCAGAGGTCCTATTGCAGATACGCAGTATTTT
CDR3 protein: CASNPRGPIADTQYF

D gene: TRBD2
V gene: TRBV5-1
J gene: TRBJ2-1
clone size: .
CDR3 length: 15
CDR3 DNA: TGCGCCAGCAGCTTGGGGCTAGCGGGAGGGGTTGAGCAGTTCTTC
CDR3 protein: CASSLGLAGGVEQFF

D gene: TRBD1
V gene: TRBV5-4
J gene: TRBJ1-1
clone size: once
CDR3 length: 14
CDR3 DNA: TGTGCCAGCAGCTTGGGAGGGACAGCCACTGAAGCTTTCTTT
CDR3 protein: CASSLGGTATEAFF

D gene: TRBD1
V gene: TRBV5-5
J gene: TRBJ1-3
clone size: .
CDR3 length: 14
CDR3 DNA: TGTGCCAGCAGCTCCGACAGGGCAAGAAACACCATATATTTT
CDR3 protein: CASSSDRARNTIYF

D gene: .
V gene: TRBV6-6
J gene: TRBJ2-5
clone size: once
CDR3 length: 15
CDR3 DNA: TGTGCCAGCAGGCCCCTAGGGGGAGAGGTGGAGACCCAGTACTTC
CDR3 protein: CASRPLGGEVETQYF

D gene: .
V gene: TRBV11-3
J gene: TRBJ1-2
clone size: .
CDR3 length: 12
CDR3 DNA: TGTGCCAGCAGCGCCGGACAATATGGCTACACCTTC
CDR3 protein: CASSAGQYGYTF

D gene: .
V gene: TRBV7-9
J gene: TRBJ1-5
clone size: .
CDR3 length: 16
CDR3 DNA: TGTGCCAGCAGCTTAGGAGGTTCCCTAAGCAATCAGCCCCAGCATTTT
CDR3 protein: CASSLGGSLSNQPQHF

D gene: TRBD2
V gene: TRBV3-1/TRBV3-2
J gene: TRBJ2-7
clone size: .
CDR3 length: 17
CDR3 DNA: TGTGCCAGCAGCCCACCTGCGGGGACTAGCGGGAGAAACGAGCAGTACTTC
CDR3 protein: CASSPPAGTSGRNEQYF